The clone carrying this T cell receptor (beta chain) was seen more than once but under ten times. V was clipped by 2 bases and J by 3 bases, with 2 bases between them. The germline V gene encodes CDR1 MNHNS and CDR2 SASEGT. The CDR3 covers 13 residues. The data derive from a study of blood T cell repertoires in COVID-19. As for the study in general: T cells, B-cell-depleted T cells, or PBMCs provided the cDNA or gDNA that served as material.

Per the authors' pipeline: How many nucleated cells were present was estimated from reference gene primer amplification. Clones were read by immunoSEQ multiplex PCR, and TCRdb kept only the in-frame ones, dropping some. V, J and clone size were drawn from that table, and D and trimming were deduced from the DNA. The sample carries about 440,000 clones, approximately 90% recorded once. Sample: peripheral blood. The sequence derives from a young woman with acute or convalescent COVID-19. The chain employs TRBV6-1 and TRBJ1-6; no clear D. The CDR3 spells CASSEHYNSPLHF. The CDR3 DNA reads TGTGCCAGCAGTGAACACTATAATTCACCCCTCCACTTT.